This T cell receptor (beta chain) stems from a study of metastatic and nonmetastatic thyroid tumors. Across the whole study: Repertoires from malignant and benign thyroid patients were compared across blood and tumor or nodule tissue.

The table lists this clone with many counts. The CDR3 spans 13 residues. V shed 11 bases and J 5 bases; nucleotides not matched to a gene: 11. Germline CDR1 is SGHAT and CDR2 is FQDESV (reference sequence). The entire patient cohort was treatment-naive prior to thyroid surgery. Original data processing: Variation in CDR3 across clinicopathological groups served as the basis for constructing a distant-metastasis classifier in papillary thyroid cancer. TCRdb recomputed clones from the PCR reads via MiXCR. TCRdb, not the original authors, processed these V and J calls. The sample has 25,000 to 30,000 clones, roughly 25% seen once.

The chain couples TRBV11-1 to TRBJ2-5, with 7 bases lining up with TRBD2. The receptor was isolated from a female donor with papillary thyroid cancer or a benign thyroid nodule (not recorded which). Some clones in this sample may be carry-over from other donors' samples. Sequencing was carried out using blood. As DNA, the CDR3 is TGTGCCGCACGGGGTCCCGGGAGGGAGACCCAGTACTTC. Residues: CAARGPGRETQYF. Combining the CDR3 with reference TRBV11-1 and TRBJ2-5 gives the whole variable domain EAEVAQSPRYKITEKSQAVAFWCDPISGHATLYWYRQILGQGPELLVQFQDESVVDDSQLPKDRFSAERLKGVDSTLKIQPAELGDSAMYLCAARGPGRETQYFGPGTRLLVL.